The 27 T cell receptor beta chains below were found in one sample sequenced in a study of glioma-infiltrating T cells after dendritic cell vaccination. Sequencing was performed with immunoSEQ multiplex PCR; in TCRdb, only in-frame clones are kept and a portion is missing. The table has approximately 90,000 clones, under 90% seen once. Specimen: blood, collected before dendritic cell vaccination. The receptor source for this set is a human donor with glioblastoma.

This CDR3 reads CASSVVVWGGVYEQYF. The DNA of the CDR3 is TGCGCCAGCAGTGTGGTAGTTTGGGGGGGAGTCTACGAGCAGTACTTC. The chain combines TRBV10-2 with TRBJ2-7; 7 bases fit TRBD2. This CDR3 comprises 16 residues. Germline V gene lookup returns CDR1 WSHSY and CDR2 SAAADI. V shed 4 bases, J shed 3 bases, and the junction held 12 bases outside the gene matches.

V and J are TRBV10-2 and TRBJ2-5, with 12 positions matching TRBD2. CDR3 length: 15 residues. Germline CDR1 and CDR2: WSHSY and SAAADI. V trimming: 5 bases; J trimming: 1 base; junction bases outside the gene matches: 2. DNA of the CDR3: TGCGCCAGCAGTCGGACTAGCGGGGCCCAAGAGACCCAGTACTTC. Translated, it gives CASSRTSGAQETQYF.

This clone occurred once. The genes are TRBV6-1 and TRBJ2-7; perhaps TRBD1 as D (6 bases). The germline V gene has CDR1 MNHNS and CDR2 SASEGT. The V end lost 2 bases, the J end lost 0 bases, and 11 bases lay between the germline ends. This CDR3 is 15 amino acids long. In nucleotides, the CDR3 is TGTGCCAGCAGTGAACAGCGGACAGCCTCCTACGAGCAGTACTTC. This translates into CASSEQRTASYEQYF.

The sample holds a few counts of this clone. The CDR3 nucleotides read TGTGCCAGCAGTTGGGCCCAGTACGAGCAGTACTTC. Amino acid sequence: CASSWAQYEQYF. The V and J genes are TRBV6-1 and TRBJ2-7; no reliable D call. Trimming cost V 5 bases and J 4 bases, with 9 bases left between them. Per the germline V gene, CDR1 is MNHNS and CDR2 is SASEGT. This CDR3 is built from 12 residues.

The rearrangement joins TRBV18 to TRBJ1-2; 8 nucleotides match TRBD1. Looked up from germline, CDR1 is KGHSH and CDR2 is LQKENI. CDR3 length equals 11 residues. Losses at the gene ends were 8 bases for V and 6 bases for J; bases not matched to a gene: 2. The CDR3 DNA reads as TGTGCCAGCGTGACAGGGGATGGCTACACCTTC. It codes for CASVTGDGYTF. Drawing the rest from reference TRBV18 and TRBJ1-2, the complete variable domain is NAGVMQNPRHLVRRRGQEARLRCSPMKGHSHVYWYRQLPEEGLKFMVYLQKENIIDESGMPKERFSAEFPKEGPSILRIQQVVRGDSAAYFCASVTGDGYTFGSGTRLTVV.

The chain couples TRBV5-1 to TRBJ2-2, with no clear D. The germline V gene has CDR1 SGHRS and CDR2 YFSETQ. Between the trimmed V and J ends, which lost 0 bases and 1 base, there was a span of 7 bases. The CDR3 loop spans 15 amino acids. CDR3 region: CASSLAEKNTGELFF. The CDR3, as DNA: TGCGCCAGCAGCTTGGCCGAGAAGAACACCGGGGAGCTGTTTTTT. The variable domain in full, with the rest retrieved from reference TRBV5-1 and TRBJ2-2, is KAGVTQTPRYLIKTRGQQVTLSCSPISGHRSVSWYQQTPGQGLQFLFEYFSETQRNKGNFPGRFSGRQFSNSRSEMNVSTLELGDSALYLCASSLAEKNTGELFFGEGSRLTVL.

V usage is TRBV11-1 and J usage is TRBJ1-3, with a possible D match to TRBD1 (6 bases). V gave up 5 bases and J gave up 2 bases, with 10 bases separating them. Looked up from germline, CDR1 is SGHAT and CDR2 is FQDESV (reference sequence). The CDR3 is 14 amino acids. CDR3 protein: CASSGGSPGNTIYF. The CDR3 region has the DNA TGTGCCAGCAGCGGGGGCAGTCCTGGAAACACCATATATTTT.

This clone was picked up one time. The rearrangement uses TRBV20-1 and TRBJ2-3; possible D gene TRBD2, 5 bases. V was shortened by 6 bases and J by 4 bases, with 8 bases between the two germline ends. Germline CDR1 and CDR2: DFQATT and SNEGSKA (reference sequence). The CDR3 is made up of 11 amino acids. The CDR3 DNA sequence: TGCAGTGCCCTTAGCGCAGATACGCAGTATTTT. It yields the protein CSALSADTQYF.

The V and J genes are TRBV5-4 and TRBJ1-4, with 7 bases identical to TRBD1. The CDR3 has 16 amino acids. V was clipped by 3 bases and J by 1 base; unmatched bases: 6. CDR1 is SGHNT, CDR2 YYREEE, per germline (reference sequence). In DNA form, the CDR3 reads TGTGCCAGCAGCTCTCAGGGGGGATTAACTAATGAAAAACTGTTTTTT. As protein: CASSSQGGLTNEKLFF.

The rearrangement links TRBV5-1 to TRBJ2-1, with unresolved D. The CDR3 is made up of 15 amino acids. V was clipped by 0 bases and J by 6 bases, with 13 bases between them. CDR1 SGHRS and CDR2 YFSETQ come from the germline V gene. CDR3 loop: CASSLGGIRINEQFF. DNA of the CDR3: TGCGCCAGCAGCTTGGGAGGAATCCGAATCAATGAGCAGTTCTTC.

The chain is built from TRBV15 and TRBJ2-1; TRBD2 agrees at 9 bases. Germline values: CDR1 LNHNV, CDR2 YYDKDF (reference sequence). Germline trimming cut 4 bases from V and 0 bases from J; bases unmatched to any gene: 4. CDR3 size: 16 residues. The CDR3, as DNA: TGTGCCACCAGCAACCTAGCGGGGAGCTCCTACAATGAGCAGTTCTTC. Translating it yields CATSNLAGSSYNEQFF.

This clone appeared once. V is TRBV30 and J is TRBJ2-5, with D possibly TRBD1 on 6 matching bases. Trimming stripped 3 bases from V and 6 bases from J, with 11 bases between. Germline V lookup: CDR1 GTSNPN, CDR2 SVGIG (reference sequence). The CDR3 is 12 residues long. CDR3 nucleotide sequence: TGTGCCTGGAGCGCGACAGGACAGACCCAGTACTTC. Protein sequence: CAWSATGQTQYF.

The CDR3 spells CASSFISGSQETQYF. Here the CDR3 DNA reads TGCGCCAGCAGCTTTATTAGCGGAAGCCAAGAGACCCAGTACTTC. The gene calls are TRBV5-1 and TRBJ2-5; D may be TRBD2 (6 bases). The CDR3 has 15 residues. From germline, CDR1 is SGHRS and CDR2 YFSETQ. V shed 2 bases and J shed 1 base, with 12 bases lying between them.

The chain is built from TRBV6-5 and TRBJ1-2, with 7 nucleotides matching TRBD1. Trimming took 2 bases from V and 3 from J; bases not matched to a gene: 3. The CDR3 has 14 residues. Germline lookup yields CDR1 MNHEY and CDR2 SVGAGI. This CDR3 is CASSYADRDYGYTF. CDR3 nucleotides: TGTGCCAGCAGTTACGCTGACAGGGACTATGGCTACACCTTC.

This chain uses TRBV19 with TRBJ1-1; D not certain. Germline-derived CDR1 and CDR2 are LNHDA and SQIVND (reference sequence). This CDR3 region has 11 residues. Trimming removed 3 bases at V and 5 bases at J, with 4 bases between. CDR3 amino acids: CASSMYTEAFF. The CDR3 nucleotides read TGTGCCAGTAGTATGTATACTGAAGCTTTCTTT. The full variable domain, rest sourced from reference TRBV19 and TRBJ1-1, is DGGITQSPKYLFRKEGQNVTLSCEQNLNHDAMYWYRQDPGQGLRLIYYSQIVNDFQKGDIAEGYSVSREKKESFPLTVTSAQKNPTAFYLCASSMYTEAFFGQGTRLTVV.

This rearrangement joins TRBV7-9 to TRBJ2-1; D is perhaps TRBD2 (6 bases). This CDR3 is 15 amino acids long. V lost 1 base and J 6 bases, leaving 13 bases between the germline ends. The germline V gene encodes CDR1 SEHNR and CDR2 FQNEAQ (reference sequence). CDR3 DNA: TGTGCCAGCAGCTTAGAATGGGGGGACCCCAATGAGCAGTTCTTC. Protein: CASSLEWGDPNEQFF.

V usage is TRBV27 and J usage is TRBJ1-1, with TRBD1 matching 9 bases. The CDR3 spans 15 residues. Looked up from germline, CDR1 is MNHEY and CDR2 is SMNVEV (reference sequence). J lost 7 bases, V lost 4 bases, and 10 bases had no gene match. The CDR3 nucleotides are TGTGCCAGCAGTTCCCCGGGACAGGGCGGATTTGAAGCTTTCTTT. It specifies CASSSPGQGGFEAFF.

The CDR3 is CASSSGGDTDTQYF. The CDR3 coding sequence is TGCGCCAGCAGCTCGGGGGGCGACACAGATACGCAGTATTTT. The V gene is TRBV5-1, the J gene TRBJ2-3; the D gene is possibly TRBD2 (7 bases). The CDR3 loop spans 14 amino acids. V was clipped by 3 bases and J by 2 bases, with 10 bases between them. CDR1 is SGHRS and CDR2 is YFSETQ in the germline V gene.

The rearrangement uses TRBV2 and TRBJ1-2; a possible D gene is TRBD1 (6 bases). Deletions cut 6 bases from V and 5 bases from J, with 13 bases between. CDR3 length: 13 residues. From germline, CDR1 is SNHLY and CDR2 FYNNEI. CDR3 in DNA: TGTGCCAGCAGATCGACAGGCAATTATGGCTACACCTTC. It yields the protein CASRSTGNYGYTF.

The J gene is TRBJ2-5, the V gene TRBV6-5; tentatively, D is TRBD1 (7 bases). The CDR3 runs 14 residues. Germline CDR1 MNHEY, CDR2 SVGAGI. V shed 5 bases and J shed 5 bases, with 15 bases lying between them. In nucleotides, the CDR3 is TGTGCCAGCAGTCGTCAGGGGGGTGGGGAGACCCAGTACTTC. As protein: CASSRQGGGETQYF.

The V gene is TRBV12-5, the J gene TRBJ2-7; 7 bases match TRBD1. V shed 5 bases, J shed 0 bases, and the junction held 16 bases outside the gene matches. The CDR3 consists of 18 residues. Germline V CDR1 and CDR2: LGHNT, FRNRAP. CDR3: CASGTAAGGRGYSYEQYF. The CDR3, as DNA: TGTGCTAGTGGTACCGCAGCCGGCGGCAGGGGGTACTCCTACGAGCAGTACTTC.

This sequence joins TRBV11-2 and TRBJ1-1; TRBD1 agrees at 7 bases. V trimming: 4 bases; J trimming: 0 bases; junction bases outside the gene matches: 5. This CDR3 comprises 15 residues. Germline CDR1 SGHAT, CDR2 FQNNGV. The CDR3 sequence is CASSSWDRLNTEAFF. CDR3 nucleotide sequence: TGTGCCAGCAGCTCTTGGGACAGATTGAACACTGAAGCTTTCTTT.

The V call is TRBV27, the J call TRBJ2-2, with D uncertain. The germline V and J ends were trimmed by 7 bases and 6 bases, with 15 bases remaining between them. The germline CDR1 and CDR2 sequences are MNHEY and SMNVEV (reference sequence). There are 14 residues in the CDR3. Written as DNA, the CDR3 is TGTGCCAGCAAGAACGAACTTCTCCCCGGGGAGCTGTTTTTT. Amino acids: CASKNELLPGELFF.

The chain is built from TRBV7-2 and TRBJ1-3; TRBD1 is a possible D gene (5 bases). Germline CDR1 reads SGHTA; CDR2 reads FQGNSA. The V and J ends lost 1 base and 2 bases respectively, with 15 bases between them. The length of the CDR3 is 17 residues. CDR3 nucleotides: TGTGCCAGCAGCTTAGTAACAGGCATCTCTGCTGGAAACACCATATATTTT. It is translated as CASSLVTGISAGNTIYF.

This rearrangement joins TRBV6-1 to TRBJ1-5; a possible D gene is TRBD1 (6 bases). This CDR3 has 15 amino acids. Trimming shortened V by 1 base and J by 7 bases, and 14 bases separated the two germline ends. CDR1 is MNHNS, CDR2 SASEGT, per germline. The CDR3 DNA reads TGTGCCAGCAGTGAAGTGGGGGGGCGCGGACAGCCCCAGCATTTT. Translating gives CASSEVGGRGQPQHF.

This rearrangement joins TRBV6-5 to TRBJ1-6; perhaps TRBD1 as D (5 bases). Germline values: CDR1 MNHEY, CDR2 SVGAGI. V was trimmed by 0 bases and J by 5 bases, leaving 11 bases between them. CDR3 size: 16 residues. The CDR3 here is CASSYSAGYDNSPLHF. The CDR3 DNA sequence: TGTGCCAGCAGTTACTCGGCAGGGTACGATAATTCACCCCTCCACTTT.

This chain joins TRBV6-5 and TRBJ1-2; D is uncertain. There are 11 residues in the CDR3. The germline CDR1 and CDR2 sequences are MNHEY and SVGAGI. Between the trimmed V and J ends, which lost 5 bases and 8 bases, there was a span of 9 bases. The CDR3 region has the DNA TGTGCCAGCAGTGACCCCGGGGGCTACACCTTC. Amino acid sequence: CASSDPGGYTF.